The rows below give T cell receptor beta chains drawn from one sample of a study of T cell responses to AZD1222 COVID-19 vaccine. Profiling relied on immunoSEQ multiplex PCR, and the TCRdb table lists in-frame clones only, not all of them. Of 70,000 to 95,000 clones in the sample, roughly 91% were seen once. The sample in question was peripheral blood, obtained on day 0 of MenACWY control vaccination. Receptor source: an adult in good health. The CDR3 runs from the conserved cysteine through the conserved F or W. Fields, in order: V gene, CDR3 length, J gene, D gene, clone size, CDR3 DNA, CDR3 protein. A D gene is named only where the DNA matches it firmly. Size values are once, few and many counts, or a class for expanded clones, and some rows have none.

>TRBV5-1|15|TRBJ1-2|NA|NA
TGCGCCAGCAGCCGAAGCTCAGAGGGTGCGGATGGCTACACCTTC
CASSRSSEGADGYTF
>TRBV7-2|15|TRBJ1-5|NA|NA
TGTGCCAGCAGCTTGGCTGGAGCAGGGGCATCGCCCCAGCATTTT
CASSLAGAGASPQHF
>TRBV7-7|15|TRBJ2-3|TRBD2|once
TGTGCCAGCAGCGGGGGACTATCTAGCACAGATACGCAGTATTTT
CASSGGLSSTDTQYF
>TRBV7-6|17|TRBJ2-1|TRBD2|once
TGTGCCAGCAGCTTAGCGACTAGCGAGAAGGGCGACAATGAGCAGTTCTTC
CASSLATSEKGDNEQFF
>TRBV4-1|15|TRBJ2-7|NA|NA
TGCGCCAGCAGCCAAGTATTAAAAGACAGTTACGAGCAGTACTTC
CASSQVLKDSYEQYF
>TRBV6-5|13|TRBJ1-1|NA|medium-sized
TGTGCCAGCAGCCTCGGGGGGGGCACTGAAGCTTTCTTT
CASSLGGGTEAFF
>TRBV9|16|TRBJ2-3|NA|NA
TGTGCCAGCAGCGTAGTGGGGGTTTCTCGCGCAGATACGCAGTATTTT
CASSVVGVSRADTQYF
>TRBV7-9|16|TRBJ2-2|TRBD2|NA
TGTGCCAGCAGTTTGTCTAGCGGAATGAACACCGGGGAGCTGTTTTTT
CASSLSSGMNTGELFF
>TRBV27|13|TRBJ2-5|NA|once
TGTGCCAGCAGCCCCGGGACCCGGGGGACCCAGTACTTC
CASSPGTRGTQYF
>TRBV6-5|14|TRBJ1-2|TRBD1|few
TGTGCCAGTACACGGGACAGGGGGTACTATGGCTACACCTTC
CASTRDRGYYGYTF
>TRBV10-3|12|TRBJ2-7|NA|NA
TGTGCCATAGGGACGGGCCGATGGGAGCAGTACTTC
CAIGTGRWEQYF
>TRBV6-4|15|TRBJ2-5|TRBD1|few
TGTGCCAGCAGCGCCGGGACAGGGGACGTAGAGACCCAGTACTTC
CASSAGTGDVETQYF
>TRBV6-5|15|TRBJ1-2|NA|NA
TGTGCCAGCAGTTACTCTACCCGGGGTTGGCATGGCTACACCTTC
CASSYSTRGWHGYTF
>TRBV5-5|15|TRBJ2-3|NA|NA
TGTGCCAGCATCCCCCAGGGAGCGTGGGGAGATACGCAGTATTTT
CASIPQGAWGDTQYF
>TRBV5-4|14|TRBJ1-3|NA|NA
TGTGCCAGCAGCTTGGAACAGGGTATGAACACCATATATTTT
CASSLEQGMNTIYF
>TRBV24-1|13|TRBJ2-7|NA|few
TGTGCCACCAGTGACGGGGGCGGCTACGAGCAGTACTTC
CATSDGGGYEQYF
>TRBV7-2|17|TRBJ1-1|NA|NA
TGTGCCAGCAGCTTAGGGACAGTTTTGTCCAGGAACACTGAAGCTTTCTTT
CASSLGTVLSRNTEAFF
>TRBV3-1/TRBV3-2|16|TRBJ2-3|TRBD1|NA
TGTGCCAGCAGCGATGCAGGGGGCGGGGGCACAGATACGCAGTATTTT
CASSDAGGGGTDTQYF
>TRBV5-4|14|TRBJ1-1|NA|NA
TGTGCCAGCAGCTTAAGAGGGGGGAACACTGAAGCTTTCTTT
CASSLRGGNTEAFF
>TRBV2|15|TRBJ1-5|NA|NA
TGTGCCAGCACGGTGGGCAGGGCTAGCAATCAGCCCCAGCATTTT
CASTVGRASNQPQHF
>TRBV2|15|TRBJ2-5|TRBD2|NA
TGTGCCAGCAGCGGCGGGCGGGGGGTACAAGAGACCCAGTACTTC
CASSGGRGVQETQYF
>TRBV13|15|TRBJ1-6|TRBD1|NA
TGTGCCAGCAGCTTTGGACAGGGGCCGGGTTCACCCCTCCACTTT
CASSFGQGPGSPLHF
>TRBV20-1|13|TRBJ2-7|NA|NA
TGCAGTGCTAGTTTTCCGCAAAACTACGAGCAGTACTTC
CSASFPQNYEQYF